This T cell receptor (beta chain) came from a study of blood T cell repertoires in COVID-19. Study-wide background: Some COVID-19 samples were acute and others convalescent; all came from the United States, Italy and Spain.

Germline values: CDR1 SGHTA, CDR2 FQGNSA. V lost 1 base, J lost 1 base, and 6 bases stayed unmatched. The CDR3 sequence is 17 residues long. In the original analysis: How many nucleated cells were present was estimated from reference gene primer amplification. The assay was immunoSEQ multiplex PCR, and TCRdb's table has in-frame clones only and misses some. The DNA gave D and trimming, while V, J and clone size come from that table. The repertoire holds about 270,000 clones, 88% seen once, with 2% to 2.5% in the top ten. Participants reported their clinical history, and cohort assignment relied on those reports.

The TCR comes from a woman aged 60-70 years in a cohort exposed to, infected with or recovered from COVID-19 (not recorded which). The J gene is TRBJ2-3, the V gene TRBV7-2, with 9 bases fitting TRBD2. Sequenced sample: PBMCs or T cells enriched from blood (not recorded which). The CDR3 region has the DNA TGTGCCAGCAGCTTAGGTCTAGCGGGAACTCGCACAGATACGCAGTATTTT. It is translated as CASSLGLAGTRTDTQYF.